Below, 13 T cell receptor beta chains from the same sample are listed, as sequenced in a study of blood T cell repertoires in COVID-19. Profiling relied on immunoSEQ multiplex PCR, and the TCRdb table lists in-frame clones only, not all of them. The sample lists about 370,000 clones; approximately 90% were seen once. The sequencing input was PBMCs or T cells enriched from blood (not recorded which). All receptors derive from a man aged 18 to 29 who had recovered from COVID-19.

The chain joins TRBV7-3 to TRBJ2-7; TRBD2 agrees at 14 bases. This CDR3 is built from 18 residues. V was pared by 1 base and J by 0 bases, with 5 bases of the junction left unmatched. The germline gives CDR1 SGHTA, CDR2 FQGTGA. This CDR3 reads CASSLSGLAGGLSYEQYF. CDR3 nucleotides: TGTGCCAGCAGCTTAAGCGGACTAGCGGGAGGTCTCTCCTACGAGCAGTACTTC.

This chain uses TRBV19 with TRBJ1-4, with D unclear. The CDR3 has 15 amino acids. Germline V CDR1 and CDR2: LNHDA, SQIVND (reference sequence). Trimming took 1 base from V and 3 from J, leaving 9 bases between them. In DNA form, the CDR3 reads TGTGCCAGTAGTATAGTGAATCGGGCTAATGAAAAACTGTTTTTT. Translated: CASSIVNRANEKLFF.

The chain joins TRBV2 to TRBJ2-5, with a weak D call TRBD2 (5 bases). The CDR3 contains 12 residues. V lost 8 bases, J lost 6 bases, and 13 bases lay in between. In germline, CDR1 is SNHLY, CDR2 FYNNEI. DNA of the CDR3: TGTGCCAGCTCCCTCGGGGAACAGACCCAGTACTTC. Translating it yields CASSLGEQTQYF.

This clone came up a few times. V and J are TRBV7-6 and TRBJ2-7, with 8 bases matching TRBD2. There are 15 residues in the CDR3. After removal of 5 bases from V and 1 base from J, the junction contained 7 bases not matched to a gene. CDR1 is SGHVS, CDR2 FNYEAQ, per germline. Here the CDR3 DNA reads TGTGCCAGCAGCCATACTAGCGGATCTTCCTACGAGCAGTACTTC. Protein: CASSHTSGSSYEQYF.

The gene calls are TRBV30 and TRBJ1-3; weak D call: TRBD1 (6 bases). The CDR3 has 13 residues. V was cut by 5 bases and J by 4 bases, with 12 bases left in between. Germline V CDR1 and CDR2: GTSNPN, SVGIG (reference sequence). In nucleotides, the CDR3 is TGTGCCTGGGAGACAGGTATCGGAAACACCATATATTTT. Translating it yields CAWETGIGNTIYF.

The chain uses TRBV3-1 (or the pseudogene TRBV3-2) and TRBJ1-6; a possible D gene is TRBD1 (5 bases). Trimming stripped 6 bases from V and 8 bases from J, with 11 bases between. CDR1 is LGHDT and CDR2 is YNNKEL in the germline V gene (reference sequence). The CDR3 extends over 13 amino acids. CDR3 bases: TGTGCCAGCAGGGACAATCATGATTCACCCCTCCACTTT. Encoded protein: CASRDNHDSPLHF.

This clone has only a few counts. The chain recombines TRBV12-5 with TRBJ2-2, with D tentatively TRBD1 (6 bases). The length of the CDR3 is 16 residues. CDR1 and CDR2 (germline): LGHNT, FRNRAP. Trimming took off 1 base at V and 5 bases at J, with 14 bases between the two ends. The CDR3 region is CASGLDSRGRTGELFF. The CDR3 DNA follows: TGTGCTAGTGGTTTGGACTCCAGGGGCCGGACCGGGGAGCTGTTTTTT.

The chain links TRBV6-2 or TRBV6-3 to TRBJ2-3; D may be TRBD2 (5 bases). The V gene's germline CDR1 is MNHEY and CDR2 SVGEGT. This CDR3 contains 15 residues. V lost 2 bases and J 1 base, leaving 10 bases between the germline ends. DNA for the CDR3: TGTGCCAGCAGTTACGGACTCACAGGCACAGATACGCAGTATTTT. Its protein product is CASSYGLTGTDTQYF.

V and J are TRBV10-3 and TRBJ2-7; possible D gene TRBD1, 6 bases. This CDR3 region has 14 residues. The V end lost 6 bases, the J end lost 0 bases, and 12 bases lay between the germline ends. Germline assignment: CDR1 ENHRY and CDR2 SYGVKD. CDR3 coding DNA: TGTGCCATCAGGGAGACAGGTTCCTCCTACGAGCAGTACTTC. It yields the protein CAIRETGSSYEQYF.

A single count supports this clone. The rearrangement joins TRBV7-3 to TRBJ2-2; 8 positions match TRBD2. The J segment lost 2 bases and the V segment lost 5 bases, leaving 4 bases of the junction unmatched. The germline gives CDR1 SGHTA, CDR2 FQGTGA. The CDR3 runs 15 residues. The CDR3 loop reads CASSPSGRNTGELFF. CDR3 DNA: TGTGCCAGCAGCCCCAGCGGGAGAAACACCGGGGAGCTGTTTTTT.

The V and J genes are TRBV9 and TRBJ1-6; D is possibly TRBD1 (6 bases). The length of the CDR3 is 15 residues. CDR1 and CDR2 from the germline V gene are SGDLS and YYNGEE. V was clipped by 0 bases and J by 7 bases, with 11 bases between them. The CDR3 is CASSVGGGGNSPLHF. For the CDR3, the DNA is TGTGCCAGCAGCGTAGGAGGGGGTGGGAATTCACCCCTCCACTTT.

The chain uses TRBV6-2 or TRBV6-3 and TRBJ2-2; maybe TRBD1 (5 bases). There are 14 residues in the CDR3. Germline V lookup: CDR1 MNHEY, CDR2 SVGEGT. The V end was cut by 4 bases, the J end by 5 bases, with 11 bases between. The CDR3 protein is CASSWGRETGELFF. The DNA for the CDR3 is TGTGCCAGCAGTTGGGGCCGAGAGACCGGGGAGCTGTTTTTT.

The chain has TRBV18 and TRBJ1-2; TRBD1 matches at 12 bases. Germline V gives CDR1 KGHSH, CDR2 LQKENI. The V gene end was trimmed by 2 bases and the J gene end by 1 base; junction bases not matched to a gene: 8. There are 18 residues in the CDR3. The CDR3 bases are TGTGCCAGCTCACCATCGGGACAGGGGGCGCGGGATAACTATGGCTACACCTTC. Amino acids: CASSPSGQGARDNYGYTF.